The TCR beta chain under discussion was sequenced for a study of T cells after yellow fever vaccination. Study context: When fractions had low cell numbers, they were prepared with SMART-Seq v4 Ultra Low Input. The study's findings and limits: The booster response re-showed most primary clones: 96% CD4, 88% CD8. Only a minor proportion of clonotypes was detected across both CD4 and CD8 compartments.

This CDR3 has 15 residues. From germline, CDR1 is LGHNA and CDR2 YSLEER. Trimming left V 5 bases short and J 4 bases short, with 16 bases between. From the 5' RACE reads, TCRdb called clonotypes with MiXCR, one entry per CDR3 protein. This table has under 250,000 distinct CDR3 sequences, under 3.5% appearing once. This clonotype has at least ten counts. Its antigen remains unidentified. Source: CD4+ T cells sorted from PBMCs, taken 10 days after the yellow fever booster vaccination. The clonotype was recovered from a man in his late teens or twenties who received the YFV17D yellow fever vaccine. This chain links TRBV4-3 with TRBJ2-3, with D possibly matching TRBD2 (6 bases). CDR3 amino acids: CASSSRGWVSDTQYF. CDR3 coding DNA: TGCGCCAGCAGCTCTCGGGGGTGGGTGTCAGATACGCAGTATTTT.